The next 10 T cell receptor beta chains were all read from a single sample in a study of blood T cells in healthy people across ages. Alongside a J-beta primer mix, a sample-barcoded 5' primer served in a second PCR lasting about 7 to 11 cycles. TCRdb reprocessed the 5' RACE reads with MiXCR, giving one entry per CDR3 protein. The sample lists 920,000 or so distinct CDR3 sequences, under 45% occurring once. The sequenced sample was blood. The receptors shown here come from a woman aged 55-70 years in good health.

The rearrangement links TRBV27 to TRBJ1-1; the D is unclear. The V gene's germline CDR1 is MNHEY and CDR2 SMNVEV (reference sequence). This CDR3 comprises 14 residues. With 5 bases removed from V and 11 bases from J, the gap between germline ends came to 21 bases. The CDR3 reads CASSPPERTLPAFF. DNA of the CDR3: TGTGCCAGCAGTCCACCAGAACGAACCCTTCCCGCTTTCTTT.

The chain is built from TRBV6-6 and TRBJ2-1; 10 nucleotides match TRBD1. With V trimmed by 5 bases and J by 8 bases, 12 bases remained unmatched. CDR1 and CDR2 (germline): MNHNY, SVGAGI (reference sequence). The CDR3 consists of 16 residues. The CDR3 spells CASSPQPDRGRDEQFF. Here the CDR3 DNA reads TGTGCCAGCAGTCCCCAGCCCGACAGGGGGCGGGATGAGCAGTTCTTC.

The J gene is TRBJ2-3, the V gene TRBV28; the match to TRBD2 covers 13 bases. The CDR3 extends over 15 amino acids. V was pared by 8 bases and J by 5 bases, with 7 bases of the junction left unmatched. Germline V gene sequence: CDR1 MDHEN, CDR2 SYDVKM. The CDR3 region has the DNA TGTGCCAGCGGCTCGGGACTAGCGGGGAGAGATACGCAGTATTTT. Translating it yields CASGSGLAGRDTQYF.

V and J are TRBV27 and TRBJ1-2, with a weak D call TRBD1 (5 bases). Germline V CDR1 and CDR2: MNHEY, SMNVEV (reference sequence). CDR3 length: 13 residues. V lost 4 bases, J lost 4 bases, and 10 bases lay in between. In DNA form, the CDR3 reads TGTGCCAGCAGTTGGGGCGGAAGCTATGGCTACACCTTC. Its protein is CASSWGGSYGYTF.

This clonotype was observed a handful of times. The chain uses TRBV5-1 and TRBJ2-2; possible D gene TRBD1, 6 bases. The V gene lost 6 bases and the J gene lost 4 bases, with 13 bases spanning the gap. This CDR3 spans 14 amino acids. Per the germline V gene, CDR1 is SGHRS and CDR2 is YFSETQ. CDR3: CASKLGHPTGELFF. In DNA form, the CDR3 reads TGCGCCAGCAAACTGGGACACCCCACCGGGGAGCTGTTTTTT.

The chain is built from TRBV28 and TRBJ1-2; 7 bases agree with TRBD1. Germline V gene sequence: CDR1 MDHEN, CDR2 SYDVKM. J was trimmed by 3 bases and V by 6 bases; bases with no gene match: 4. CDR3 size: 13 residues. The CDR3: CASRDRSYYGYTF. In nucleotides, the CDR3 is TGTGCCAGCAGGGACAGGTCGTACTATGGCTACACCTTC.

The chain uses TRBV27 and TRBJ2-2; D gene uncertain. Trimming took 3 bases from V and 7 from J, leaving 6 bases between them. Germline V gene data show CDR1 as MNHEY and CDR2 as SMNVEV (reference sequence). CDR3 length: 12 amino acids. CDR3 loop: CASSFGDGELFF. CDR3 sequence (DNA): TGTGCCAGCAGTTTTGGGGACGGGGAGCTGTTTTTT.

The rearrangement uses TRBV5-6 and TRBJ2-5; unclear D gene. The CDR3 contains 16 residues. Germline V gene sequence: CDR1 SGHDT, CDR2 YYEEEE. Deletions cut 6 bases from V and 4 bases from J, with 22 bases between. CDR3 amino acids: CASTSVKGGDGETQYF. The CDR3 nucleotides read TGTGCCAGCACCTCCGTAAAGGGTGGTGATGGAGAGACCCAGTACTTC.

The chain is built from TRBV29-1 and TRBJ1-2; D not resolved. V was shortened by 0 bases and J by 6 bases, with 5 bases between the two germline ends. This CDR3 is 11 amino acids long. The germline gives CDR1 SQVTM, CDR2 ANQGSEA. The CDR3 loop reads CSVEERHGYTF. CDR3 nucleotides: TGCAGCGTTGAAGAGAGACATGGCTACACCTTC.

The rearrangement links TRBV6-6 to TRBJ2-3, with 8 positions matching TRBD1. V was pared by 5 bases and J by 0 bases, with 7 bases of the junction left unmatched. This CDR3 comprises 16 residues. Germline lookup yields CDR1 MNHNY and CDR2 SVGAGI (reference sequence). CDR3 sequence (DNA): TGTGCCAGCAGTGCGACAGGGGTGGGGAGCACAGATACGCAGTATTTT. Translating gives CASSATGVGSTDTQYF.